This T cell receptor beta chain was sequenced for a study of OX40 agonist ivuxolimab in advanced cancers. Across the whole study: Subjects had a mean age of approximately 60 years, with a range of roughly 23 to 80; less than 90% were male. Whole-study findings and limits: On average, a greater number of expanded clones characterised CD8+ T cells relative to CD4+.

Sequencing was performed with immunoSEQ multiplex PCR; in TCRdb, only in-frame clones are kept and a portion is missing. In the table there are about 26,000 clones, approximately 86% of which are singletons. This CDR3 contains 13 residues. Germline CDR1 is SGHNT and CDR2 is YENEEA. V gave up 4 bases and J gave up 4 bases; unmatched junction bases: 2. This clone was seen more than once but under ten times. Its antigen is as yet unknown. Samples were taken at baseline and on day 1 of cycles 4 and 7. The chain employs TRBV11-3 and TRBJ1-1; 8 nucleotides align to TRBD1. The input for sequencing was CD4+ or CD8+ T cells sorted from blood, taken in a trial of the OX40 agonist ivuxolimab. The receptor's source is an adult with an advanced solid tumor such as melanoma, head and neck, liver or kidney cancer. CDR3 region: CASSSQGATEAFF. The CDR3 DNA sequence: TGTGCCAGCAGCTCCCAGGGGGCCACTGAAGCTTTCTTT.